The rows below give T cell receptor beta chains drawn from one sample of a study of blood T cell repertoires in COVID-19. Assay: immunoSEQ multiplex PCR; the TCRdb copy retains only in-frame clones and omits some. The sample contains fewer than 350,000 clones, about 90% of which appear only once. Material: peripheral blood. These receptors came from a woman in her twenties or thirties with COVID-19, enrolled during active disease. Both conserved end residues are trimmed from each CDR3.

length: 11
V: TRBV10-1
CDR3: ASSFDRVNEQF

length: 11
V: TRBV19
CDR3: ASRGGFSEKLF

length: 13
V: TRBV15
CDR3: ATSREAGVGETQY

length: 11
V: TRBV7-9
CDR3: ASREVTGNTIY

length: 11
V: TRBV6-5
CDR3: ASSPLGHNEQF

length: 10
V: TRBV30
CDR3: AQGQGANTIY

length: 12
V: TRBV6-5
CDR3: ASSYRGGNQPQH

length: 11
V: TRBV3-1/TRBV3-2
CDR3: ASSQKQGGAQH

length: 13
V: TRBV28
CDR3: ASRSGEELDYGYT

length: 13
V: TRBV7-2
CDR3: ASSLVPNSYNEQF

length: 12
V: TRBV28
CDR3: ASGGQGTKNIQY

length: 14
V: TRBV19
CDR3: ASSAKTGLNTGELF

length: 11
V: TRBV7-6
CDR3: ASSRRGAETQY

length: 10
V: TRBV3-1/TRBV3-2
CDR3: ASERLTGELF

length: 12
V: TRBV19
CDR3: ATHDRVGNQPQH